The 2 T cell receptor beta chains reported below all come from one sample, sequenced in a study of blood T cells in healthy people across ages. Using a J-beta primer mix together with a sample-barcoded 5' primer, a second PCR was run for about 7 to 12 cycles. TCRdb called the 5' RACE reads again in MiXCR, with one record for every CDR3 protein. The data show roughly 830,000 distinct CDR3 sequences, with approximately 67% seen just once and approximately 30% held by the top ten. The sequencing sample was made of blood. Receptors originate from a man aged 25 to 40 in good health.

V is TRBV7-9 and J is TRBJ2-7; maybe TRBD2 (6 bases). V lost 4 bases to trimming and J lost 7 bases, with 20 bases between them. Germline V gene lookup returns CDR1 SEHNR and CDR2 FQNEAQ (reference sequence). This CDR3 has 15 amino acids. CDR3 in amino acids: CASSSAGTPIWEQYF. The CDR3 DNA sequence: TGTGCCAGCAGCTCCGCCGGGACTCCTATCTGGGAGCAGTACTTC.

V gene TRBV7-9 combines with J gene TRBJ2-7; 7 bases are shared with TRBD1. Looked up from germline, CDR1 is SEHNR and CDR2 is FQNEAQ (reference sequence). Trimming took 4 bases from V and 0 from J; bases not matched to a gene: 6. This CDR3 has 15 residues. The chain's CDR3 is CASSCAGGYSYEQYF. Here the CDR3 DNA reads TGTGCCAGCAGCTGCGCAGGGGGTTACTCCTACGAGCAGTACTTC.